These T cell receptor beta chains were read from a single sample in a study of a mutant IDH1 vaccine in newly diagnosed glioma. Measured with immunoSEQ multiplex PCR; TCRdb has only the in-frame clones, and not every one. Here the sample spans about 52,000 clones, around 80% being singletons. No antigens are known for them. Specimen: PBMCs, collected from a glioma patient whose treatment included an IDH1 peptide vaccine. The source is a woman between 40 and 50 years old with glioma. Some clones in this sample may be carry-over from other donors' samples. Both conserved end residues are part of each CDR3. D genes are given only for firm matches. The size field is filled for only some rows; it gives once, few, many or a size class.

clone size: NA
D gene: NA
J gene: TRBJ2-6
V gene: TRBV7-8
CDR3 DNA: TGTGCCAGCAGCTTAGTTGGCGGTACATCTGGGGCCAACGTCCTGACTTTC
CDR3 protein: CASSLVGGTSGANVLTF

clone size: NA
D gene: TRBD2
J gene: TRBJ2-2
V gene: TRBV13
CDR3 DNA: TGTGCCAGCAGCCCGCGGGGGTTGCACGGGGAGCTGTTTTTT
CDR3 protein: CASSPRGLHGELFF

clone size: NA
D gene: NA
J gene: TRBJ1-2
V gene: TRBV6-5
CDR3 DNA: TGTGCCAGCACCGATCCCGGGTTGTCTGGCTACACCTTC
CDR3 protein: CASTDPGLSGYTF

clone size: NA
D gene: NA
J gene: TRBJ1-1
V gene: TRBV5-6
CDR3 DNA: TGTGCCAGCAGCTTGGGGACCCCCCAGGAAGCTTTCTTT
CDR3 protein: CASSLGTPQEAFF

clone size: once
D gene: NA
J gene: TRBJ1-2
V gene: TRBV5-1
CDR3 DNA: TGCGCCAGCAATGACAGCGGCGGAGGGGATGGCTACACCTTC
CDR3 protein: CASNDSGGGDGYTF

clone size: NA
D gene: NA
J gene: TRBJ1-3
V gene: TRBV19
CDR3 DNA: TGTGCCAGTAGCCCCACAGGGACTGGAGACACCATATATTTT
CDR3 protein: CASSPTGTGDTIYF

clone size: few
D gene: NA
J gene: TRBJ1-3
V gene: TRBV11-2
CDR3 DNA: TGTGCCAGCAGCTCTACAGGGTCTGCTGGAAACACCATATATTTT
CDR3 protein: CASSSTGSAGNTIYF

clone size: NA
D gene: NA
J gene: TRBJ2-2
V gene: TRBV30
CDR3 DNA: TGTGCCTGGAGTTCGGCCGGGGAGCTGTTTTTT
CDR3 protein: CAWSSAGELFF

clone size: once
D gene: TRBD1
J gene: TRBJ2-5
V gene: TRBV15
CDR3 DNA: TGTGCCACCAGCGTACAGGGGATTGAGGAGACCCAGTACTTC
CDR3 protein: CATSVQGIEETQYF

clone size: NA
D gene: TRBD2
J gene: TRBJ2-3
V gene: TRBV9
CDR3 DNA: TGTGCCAGCAGCGTTCCGACTAGCGGGGGGGCCAGGGATACGCAGTATTTT
CDR3 protein: CASSVPTSGGARDTQYF

clone size: NA
D gene: NA
J gene: TRBJ2-5
V gene: TRBV7-7
CDR3 DNA: TGTGCTAGCAGCTCCACACGGGGGCCGAAGGAGACCCAGTACTTC
CDR3 protein: CASSSTRGPKETQYF

clone size: NA
D gene: NA
J gene: TRBJ1-1
V gene: TRBV19
CDR3 DNA: TGTGCCAGTAGTATAGGATTCCTGAACACTGAAGCTTTCTTT
CDR3 protein: CASSIGFLNTEAFF

clone size: NA
D gene: NA
J gene: TRBJ1-3
V gene: TRBV10-3
CDR3 DNA: TGTGCCATCAGTGAGTCCCAGGGGAGAGTGCTTGGAAACACCATATATTTT
CDR3 protein: CAISESQGRVLGNTIYF

clone size: NA
D gene: NA
J gene: TRBJ1-2
V gene: TRBV6-5
CDR3 DNA: TGTGCCAGCACCCAGAGGGGGATCTATGGCTACACCTTC
CDR3 protein: CASTQRGIYGYTF

clone size: NA
D gene: NA
J gene: TRBJ2-7
V gene: TRBV10-3
CDR3 DNA: TGTGCCATCAGTGACCTGACTAGAGATTTTCAGTACTTC
CDR3 protein: CAISDLTRDFQYF

clone size: NA
D gene: NA
J gene: TRBJ1-2
V gene: TRBV13
CDR3 DNA: TGTGCCAGCAGCTTAGCTCACCACTATGGCTACACCTTC
CDR3 protein: CASSLAHHYGYTF

clone size: NA
D gene: NA
J gene: TRBJ1-1
V gene: TRBV2
CDR3 DNA: TGTGCCAGCACCTCACATTCAGGGCTCGTGGGCACTGAAGCTTTCTTT
CDR3 protein: CASTSHSGLVGTEAFF

clone size: NA
D gene: NA
J gene: TRBJ1-6
V gene: TRBV4-1
CDR3 DNA: TGCGCCAGCCGGGACGGTGCCGCTTTAAATTCACCCCTCCACTTT
CDR3 protein: CASRDGAALNSPLHF

clone size: NA
D gene: NA
J gene: TRBJ2-7
V gene: TRBV4-1
CDR3 DNA: TGCGCCAGCAGCCAACGGCAGGGTTTACAGTACGAGCAGTACTTC
CDR3 protein: CASSQRQGLQYEQYF

clone size: NA
D gene: TRBD2
J gene: TRBJ2-7
V gene: TRBV7-8
CDR3 DNA: TGTGCCAGCCTTAAGATGGGGACTAGACCGGATGAGCAGTACTTC
CDR3 protein: CASLKMGTRPDEQYF

clone size: few
D gene: NA
J gene: TRBJ1-2
V gene: TRBV5-1
CDR3 DNA: TGCGCCAGCAACTCCGGGACATCGAACAACTATGGCTACACCTTC
CDR3 protein: CASNSGTSNNYGYTF

clone size: NA
D gene: TRBD1
J gene: TRBJ1-1
V gene: TRBV5-4
CDR3 DNA: TGTGCCAGCAGCGTAGACAGGGGAGAAGCTTTCTTT
CDR3 protein: CASSVDRGEAFF

clone size: few
D gene: TRBD2
J gene: TRBJ2-5
V gene: TRBV10-3
CDR3 DNA: TGTGCCATCAGTGAGTGGGGGAGGGGCACCACTGGGACCCAGTACTTC
CDR3 protein: CAISEWGRGTTGTQYF

clone size: once
D gene: NA
J gene: TRBJ2-1
V gene: TRBV6-4
CDR3 DNA: TGTGCCAGCACGGATTCCGGGACTGGGCCCCCGTACAATGAGCAGTTCTTC
CDR3 protein: CASTDSGTGPPYNEQFF

clone size: NA
D gene: NA
J gene: TRBJ2-3
V gene: TRBV4-1
CDR3 DNA: TGCGCCAGCAGCCAATTACCCCGCCCCTGGGGTGATACGCAGTATTTT
CDR3 protein: CASSQLPRPWGDTQYF

clone size: NA
D gene: NA
J gene: TRBJ2-3
V gene: TRBV27
CDR3 DNA: TGTGCCAGCAGTTTGGACCAGGCCAGGGGTGGGGGAGATACGCAGTATTTT
CDR3 protein: CASSLDQARGGGDTQYF

clone size: NA
D gene: NA
J gene: TRBJ2-7
V gene: TRBV2
CDR3 DNA: TGTGCCAGCAGGGACGGAAGCTCCTACGAGCAGTACTTC
CDR3 protein: CASRDGSSYEQYF

clone size: many
D gene: TRBD1
J gene: TRBJ1-1
V gene: TRBV9
CDR3 DNA: TGTGCCAGCAGCGTAACCGGGACAGGTGAAGCTTTCTTT
CDR3 protein: CASSVTGTGEAFF

clone size: once
D gene: TRBD2
J gene: TRBJ2-3
V gene: TRBV7-9
CDR3 DNA: TGTGCCAGCAGCTCGGGACTAGCGGGGGGCGGATGGACAGATACGCAGTATTTT
CDR3 protein: CASSSGLAGGGWTDTQYF

clone size: once
D gene: NA
J gene: TRBJ2-5
V gene: TRBV10-1
CDR3 DNA: TGCGCCAGCAGTTCTCGAGGGGGACGAGAGACCCAGTACTTC
CDR3 protein: CASSSRGGRETQYF

clone size: NA
D gene: NA
J gene: TRBJ2-7
V gene: TRBV7-8
CDR3 DNA: TGTGCCAGCAGCTTAGAGAACCCAGGGGCGAGGGAGCAGTACTTC
CDR3 protein: CASSLENPGAREQYF

clone size: NA
D gene: NA
J gene: TRBJ1-2
V gene: TRBV20-1
CDR3 DNA: TGCAGTGCCCCGGCTCTCTATGGCTACACCTTC
CDR3 protein: CSAPALYGYTF

clone size: NA
D gene: NA
J gene: TRBJ2-3
V gene: TRBV7-8
CDR3 DNA: TGTGCCAGCAGCCCACAGGCTATAATCAGCACAGATACGCAGTATTTT
CDR3 protein: CASSPQAIISTDTQYF

clone size: NA
D gene: TRBD1
J gene: TRBJ1-5
V gene: TRBV4-1
CDR3 DNA: TGCGCCAGCAGCCCGCCGGACAGGGGGCCCCATCAGCCCCAGCATTTT
CDR3 protein: CASSPPDRGPHQPQHF

clone size: NA
D gene: TRBD2
J gene: TRBJ2-3
V gene: TRBV30
CDR3 DNA: TGTGCCTGGAGTAGCGGGATTAGCACAGATACGCAATATTTT
CDR3 protein: CAWSSGISTDTQYF

clone size: NA
D gene: TRBD1
J gene: TRBJ2-7
V gene: TRBV27
CDR3 DNA: TGTGCCAGCAGTATACAGGGGTACTCCTACGAGCAGTACTTC
CDR3 protein: CASSIQGYSYEQYF

clone size: NA
D gene: NA
J gene: TRBJ1-2
V gene: TRBV6-5
CDR3 DNA: TGTGCCAGCAGCCCCTACCAGGAAAACTATGGCTACACCTTC
CDR3 protein: CASSPYQENYGYTF

clone size: NA
D gene: NA
J gene: TRBJ1-5
V gene: TRBV6-1
CDR3 DNA: TGTGCCAGCAGTGAGGAAGGACATCAGCCCCAGCATTTT
CDR3 protein: CASSEEGHQPQHF

clone size: NA
D gene: NA
J gene: TRBJ2-5
V gene: TRBV19
CDR3 DNA: TGTGCCAGTAGTATAGACGGAGAACAGACCCAGTACTTC
CDR3 protein: CASSIDGEQTQYF

clone size: NA
D gene: TRBD1
J gene: TRBJ2-3
V gene: TRBV5-1
CDR3 DNA: TGCGCCAGCAGCTTGGGGGGACAGTCGGCAGATACGCAGTATTTT
CDR3 protein: CASSLGGQSADTQYF

clone size: NA
D gene: NA
J gene: TRBJ2-7
V gene: TRBV27
CDR3 DNA: TGTGCCAGCAGTACCGGTTCCCGTGCCGAGCAGTACTTC
CDR3 protein: CASSTGSRAEQYF

clone size: once
D gene: NA
J gene: TRBJ2-7
V gene: TRBV9
CDR3 DNA: TGTGCCAGCAACCGAGGCCCCGCCTACGAGCAGTACTTC
CDR3 protein: CASNRGPAYEQYF

clone size: NA
D gene: NA
J gene: TRBJ2-1
V gene: TRBV29-1
CDR3 DNA: TGCAGCGTTGTATGGCTCTACAATGAGCAGTTCTTC
CDR3 protein: CSVVWLYNEQFF

clone size: NA
D gene: NA
J gene: TRBJ2-3
V gene: TRBV30
CDR3 DNA: TGTGCCTGGAGTGTAAAAGGGGTCAGCACAGATACGCAGTATTTT
CDR3 protein: CAWSVKGVSTDTQYF

clone size: NA
D gene: NA
J gene: TRBJ2-7
V gene: TRBV6-5
CDR3 DNA: TGTGCCAGCAGTTACAGGGACGAGCAGTACTTC
CDR3 protein: CASSYRDEQYF

clone size: NA
D gene: NA
J gene: TRBJ1-5
V gene: TRBV2
CDR3 DNA: TGTGCCAGCAGTGAAGCTGGGGTAAGTGGGGTGCAGCCCCAGCATTTT
CDR3 protein: CASSEAGVSGVQPQHF

clone size: NA
D gene: NA
J gene: TRBJ1-2
V gene: TRBV27
CDR3 DNA: TGTGCCAGCAGCCCTGGGGGCAATCAGGGGGGCTACACCTTC
CDR3 protein: CASSPGGNQGGYTF

clone size: NA
D gene: NA
J gene: TRBJ1-4
V gene: TRBV15
CDR3 DNA: TGTGCCACCAGCAGAGATAGACTCACTTATGAAAAACTGTTTTTT
CDR3 protein: CATSRDRLTYEKLFF

clone size: NA
D gene: NA
J gene: TRBJ2-3
V gene: TRBV4-2
CDR3 DNA: TGTGCCAGCAGTAGCACTGCGGGAAACACAGATACGCAGTATTTT
CDR3 protein: CASSSTAGNTDTQYF

clone size: NA
D gene: TRBD2
J gene: TRBJ2-2
V gene: TRBV7-3
CDR3 DNA: TGTGCCAGCAGCCCCCGGGTAGCGGGGGGGTCCGGGGAGCTGTTTTTT
CDR3 protein: CASSPRVAGGSGELFF

clone size: NA
D gene: TRBD1
J gene: TRBJ1-2
V gene: TRBV18
CDR3 DNA: TGTGCCAGCTCACCCGAAGTGGGGACAGGGTCTGGCTACACCTTC
CDR3 protein: CASSPEVGTGSGYTF

clone size: few
D gene: NA
J gene: TRBJ1-6
V gene: TRBV25-1
CDR3 DNA: TGTGCCAGCAGTAGGGAACCGCATAATTCACCCCTCCACTTT
CDR3 protein: CASSREPHNSPLHF

clone size: once
D gene: TRBD2
J gene: TRBJ2-2
V gene: TRBV29-1
CDR3 DNA: TGCAGCGTTGGCAGGTTGGCTAGCGGGGGGGCCGGGGAGCTGTTTTTT
CDR3 protein: CSVGRLASGGAGELFF

clone size: NA
D gene: NA
J gene: TRBJ1-2
V gene: TRBV5-1
CDR3 DNA: TGCGCCAGCAGCTCGGGGTTTGAGGGCGCGAGTGGCTACACCTTC
CDR3 protein: CASSSGFEGASGYTF

clone size: NA
D gene: NA
J gene: TRBJ1-1
V gene: TRBV6-5
CDR3 DNA: TGTGCCGTCACAGGCTTGAACACTGAAGCTTTCTTT
CDR3 protein: CAVTGLNTEAFF

clone size: NA
D gene: NA
J gene: TRBJ2-7
V gene: TRBV6-6
CDR3 DNA: TGTGCCAGCAGCGACAGGATATACGAGCAGTACTTC
CDR3 protein: CASSDRIYEQYF

clone size: NA
D gene: NA
J gene: TRBJ2-7
V gene: TRBV25-1
CDR3 DNA: TGTGCCAGCAGTGAATGGCAGACCTACGAGCAGTACTTC
CDR3 protein: CASSEWQTYEQYF